These 18 T cell receptor beta chains originate from one sample sequenced in a study of T cell changes during pregnancy in multiple sclerosis. The repertoire was sequenced with immunoSEQ multiplex PCR; TCRdb's copy has only in-frame clones and lacks some. The table has roughly 29,000 clones, about 89% seen once. Sequences were derived from CD8+ T cells from peripheral blood mononuclear cells, sampled after pregnancy. Every receptor here comes from a female donor with multiple sclerosis, enrolled in a pregnancy study.

This sequence joins TRBV25-1 and TRBJ1-5; no firm D call. The germline CDR1 and CDR2 sequences are MGHDK and SYGVNS. CDR3 length: 14 amino acids. V gave up 3 bases and J gave up 0 bases, with 6 bases separating them. For the CDR3, the DNA is TGTGCCAGCAGTGATTATTATAGCAATCAGCCCCAGCATTTT. Translating it yields CASSDYYSNQPQHF.

The chain uses TRBV19 and TRBJ2-1, with 9 bases lining up with TRBD2. The V segment lost 2 bases and the J segment 5 bases; nucleotides outside the gene matches: 4. The CDR3 is 15 residues long. Germline lookup yields CDR1 LNHDA and CDR2 SQIVND (reference sequence). The CDR3 sequence: CASSILAGAHNEQFF. The CDR3 nucleotides read TGTGCCAGTAGTATATTAGCGGGAGCCCACAATGAGCAGTTCTTC.

The rearrangement joins TRBV11-1 to TRBJ1-2, with 7 positions matching TRBD1. The CDR3 contains 15 residues. The V gene's germline CDR1 is SGHAT and CDR2 FQDESV (reference sequence). The trim removed 2 bases at V and 6 bases at J, leaving 9 bases unmatched. The CDR3 here is CASSLRTTGAHGYTF. CDR3 bases: TGTGCCAGCAGCTTAAGGACCACAGGGGCGCATGGCTACACCTTC.

J is TRBJ2-2 and V is TRBV6-5; a weak D match, TRBD2 (6 bases). V gave up 0 bases and J gave up 6 bases, with 11 bases separating them. Germline lookup yields CDR1 MNHEY and CDR2 SVGAGI. This CDR3 region has 15 residues. The CDR3 is CASSYSTSSSGELFF. The CDR3 region has the DNA TGTGCCAGCAGTTACTCGACTAGTAGCTCCGGGGAGCTGTTTTTT.

The chain couples TRBV6-4 to TRBJ2-3, with D perhaps TRBD2 (5 bases). Trimming stripped 5 bases from V and 2 bases from J, with 11 bases between. CDR1 is MRHNA and CDR2 is SNTAGT in the germline V gene. The CDR3 totals 14 residues. The CDR3 DNA follows: TGTGCCAGCAGTCAAGGGAGAGACACAGATACGCAGTATTTT. This sequence encodes CASSQGRDTDTQYF.

This chain uses TRBV10-1 with TRBJ1-2; D perhaps matches TRBD1 (6 bases). The V and J ends lost 6 bases and 3 bases respectively, with 23 bases between them. CDR1 and CDR2 from the germline V gene are WNHNN and SYGVQD (reference sequence). This CDR3 region has 17 residues. CDR3 sequence: CASSRYRDTRLDYGYTF. The DNA for the CDR3 is TGCGCCAGCAGCAGATACAGGGACACGCGTTTGGACTATGGCTACACCTTC.

The chain links TRBV4-1 to TRBJ2-2, with 10 bases aligning to TRBD1. The CDR3 runs 16 residues. Looked up from germline, CDR1 is MGHRA and CDR2 is YSYEKL. V dropped 4 bases and J dropped 6; count of bases not matched to a gene: 8. This CDR3 reads CASSPSEGQGSGELFF. The CDR3 DNA follows: TGCGCCAGCAGCCCATCAGAGGGACAGGGGTCCGGGGAGCTGTTTTTT.

The rearrangement joins TRBV9 to TRBJ2-1, with D maybe TRBD1 (6 bases). The CDR3 sequence is 16 residues long. V gave up 0 bases and J gave up 6 bases, with 16 bases separating them. Germline assignment: CDR1 SGDLS and CDR2 YYNGEE. In nucleotides, the CDR3 is TGTGCCAGCAGCGTAGAGGTGCTGGGGACACTCAATGAGCAGTTCTTC. Translated, it gives CASSVEVLGTLNEQFF.

The chain employs TRBV7-9 and TRBJ2-7; 8 positions agree with TRBD2. This CDR3 contains 16 residues. In germline, CDR1 is SEHNR, CDR2 FQNEAQ (reference sequence). Trimming at V came to 1 base and at J to 4 bases, leaving 9 bases not matched to a gene. CDR3 loop: CASSLVAAGTSYEQYF. The DNA for the CDR3 is TGTGCCAGCAGCTTAGTTGCGGCCGGGACTAGTTACGAGCAGTACTTC.

This clone has a single count. The CDR3 DNA reads as TGTGCCAGCAGCTTAACTCCACAGGGGGTTCTCTACGAGCAGTACTTC. This sequence encodes CASSLTPQGVLYEQYF. The rearrangement uses TRBV7-3 and TRBJ2-7; 8 bases align to TRBD1. V shed 0 bases, J shed 3 bases, and the junction held 7 bases outside the gene matches. CDR1 is SGHTA, CDR2 FQGTGA, per germline. The CDR3 covers 16 residues.

This chain uses TRBV6-5 with TRBJ2-2; the D is unclear. Germline lookup yields CDR1 MNHEY and CDR2 SVGAGI. This CDR3 comprises 12 residues. The V end lost 3 bases, the J end lost 5 bases, and 4 bases lay between the germline ends. The CDR3 reads CASSYRTGELFF. The DNA for the CDR3 is TGTGCCAGCAGTTATCGGACCGGGGAGCTGTTTTTT.

The rearrangement uses TRBV18 and TRBJ2-1, with 13 nucleotides matching TRBD2. The CDR3 consists of 16 residues. J gave up 4 bases and V 3 bases, and 3 bases lay outside the gene matches. The germline CDR1 and CDR2 sequences are KGHSH and LQKENI. CDR3 sequence reads: CASSPTSGRMYNEQFF. The DNA of the CDR3 is TGTGCCAGCTCACCGACTAGCGGGAGGATGTACAATGAGCAGTTCTTC.

This clone appeared a single time. The chain joins TRBV30 to TRBJ2-5, with D possibly matching TRBD1 (6 bases). The CDR3 covers 15 residues. V was shortened by 2 bases and J by 4 bases, with 17 bases between the two germline ends. Germline lookup yields CDR1 GTSNPN and CDR2 SVGIG (reference sequence). The CDR3 reads CAWSLRAGTPETQYF. The CDR3, as DNA: TGTGCCTGGAGTCTCCGGGCCGGGACACCAGAGACCCAGTACTTC.

CDR3 residues: CASSYLVASEQFF. CDR3 sequence (DNA): TGTGCCAGCAGCTACCTAGTGGCGTCTGAGCAGTTCTTC. V is TRBV7-2 and J is TRBJ2-1; D remains unclear. CDR1 and CDR2 from the germline V gene are SGHTA and FQGNSA. CDR3 length: 13 amino acids. V lost 4 bases to trimming and J lost 9 bases, with 13 bases between them.

This chain connects TRBV13 to TRBJ2-3; TRBD1 is a possible D gene (5 bases). The CDR3 runs 15 residues. Trimming pared 2 bases from V and 0 bases from J, leaving 9 bases between. The V gene's germline CDR1 is PRHDT and CDR2 FYEKMQ (reference sequence). In DNA, the CDR3 is TGTGCCAGCAGCTTATCCAGGGTCAGCACAGATACGCAGTATTTT. It yields the protein CASSLSRVSTDTQYF.

This chain joins TRBV7-2 and TRBJ2-7; D is possibly TRBD2 (6 bases). This CDR3 has 15 amino acids. The germline V and J ends were trimmed by 6 bases and 0 bases, with 15 bases remaining between them. Germline V gene data show CDR1 as SGHTA and CDR2 as FQGNSA. This CDR3 is CASSWMVGGSYEQYF. Here the CDR3 DNA reads TGTGCCAGCAGTTGGATGGTGGGAGGCTCCTACGAGCAGTACTTC.

The gene calls are TRBV5-1 and TRBJ2-7; D is perhaps TRBD1 (6 bases). CDR1 and CDR2 (germline): SGHRS, YFSETQ. Trimming took off 2 bases at V and 4 bases at J, with 10 bases between the two ends. The CDR3 consists of 13 residues. The CDR3 DNA follows: TGCGCCAGCAGCTTTGCAGGGGAGTACGAGCAGTACTTC. It translates to CASSFAGEYEQYF.

V is TRBV6-4 and J is TRBJ1-1, with 10 positions matching TRBD1. The CDR3 contains 16 residues. The trim removed 2 bases at V and 1 base at J, leaving 4 bases unmatched. CDR1 is MRHNA, CDR2 SNTAGT, per germline. The CDR3 DNA reads as TGTGCCAGCAGTGACGAGGGACAGGGGAGGAACACTGAAGCTTTCTTT. Encoded protein: CASSDEGQGRNTEAFF.